This TCR beta chain emerged from a study of beta chain features in type 1 diabetes. As for the study in general: Cell yields, gender and age were comparable in patients and healthy donors.

Study findings and constraints: In all four CD4+ subsets, TCRB CDR3 length was significantly, moderately reduced in type 1 diabetes. Patients' naive, central memory and Treg TCRB repertoires seemed closer to one another than those of healthy donors.

This CDR3 is built from 13 residues. Per the germline V gene, CDR1 is MDHEN and CDR2 is SYDVKM. V was clipped by 4 bases and J by 9 bases; unmatched bases: 4. CD45RO/CCR7/CD25/CD127/CD95/CD27 separated CD4+ naive, central memory, regulatory and stem cell-like memory cells by sorting. This clone was observed a few times. The antigen remains undetermined. Expressed TCRB transcripts were sequenced because the isolated RNA had all been reverse transcribed beforehand. Measured with immunoSEQ multiplex PCR; TCRdb has only the in-frame clones, and not every one. The repertoire has about 180,000 clones, roughly an eighth of them found once; the top ten carry approximately 0.62%.

Sequencing was done on a sample of central memory CD4+ T cells from blood. The chain recombines TRBV28 with TRBJ2-1; 9 bases agree with TRBD2. This clonotype was obtained from a woman under 30 in good health. CDR3 region: CASSYELAGEQFF. CDR3 sequence (DNA): TGTGCCAGCAGTTACGAACTAGCGGGTGAGCAGTTCTTC.